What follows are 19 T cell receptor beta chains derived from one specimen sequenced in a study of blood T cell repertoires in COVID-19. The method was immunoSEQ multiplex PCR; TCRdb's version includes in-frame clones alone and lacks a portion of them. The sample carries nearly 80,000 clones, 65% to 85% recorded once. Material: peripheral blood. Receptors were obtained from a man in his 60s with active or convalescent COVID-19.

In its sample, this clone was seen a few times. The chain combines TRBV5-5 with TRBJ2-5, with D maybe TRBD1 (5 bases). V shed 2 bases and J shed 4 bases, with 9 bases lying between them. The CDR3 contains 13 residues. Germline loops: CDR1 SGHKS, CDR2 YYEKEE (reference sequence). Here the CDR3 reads CASSLTGAETQYF. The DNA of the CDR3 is TGTGCCAGCAGCTTAACAGGAGCAGAGACCCAGTACTTC.

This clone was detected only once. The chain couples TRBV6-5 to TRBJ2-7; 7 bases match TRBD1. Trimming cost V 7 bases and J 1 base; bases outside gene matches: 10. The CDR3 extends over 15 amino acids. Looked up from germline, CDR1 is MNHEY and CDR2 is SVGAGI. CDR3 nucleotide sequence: TGTGCCAGCACCCTGACACAGGGGAGTTCCTACGAGCAGTACTTC. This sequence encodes CASTLTQGSSYEQYF.

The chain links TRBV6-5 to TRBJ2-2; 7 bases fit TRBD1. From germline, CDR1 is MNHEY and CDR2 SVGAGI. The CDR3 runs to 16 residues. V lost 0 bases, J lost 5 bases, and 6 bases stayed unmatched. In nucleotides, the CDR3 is TGTGCCAGCAGTTACTCGCGACAGGGTATAACCGGGGAGCTGTTTTTT. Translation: CASSYSRQGITGELFF.

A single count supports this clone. The CDR3 region is CASSQRTSSEETQYF. The CDR3 DNA reads as TGTGCCAGCTCACAGCGGACTAGCTCGGAGGAGACCCAGTACTTC. The rearrangement links TRBV18 to TRBJ2-5; 8 bases are a match to TRBD2. Germline values: CDR1 KGHSH, CDR2 LQKENI. The ends lost 4 bases at V and 5 bases at J; junction bases unmatched: 9. This CDR3 region has 15 residues.

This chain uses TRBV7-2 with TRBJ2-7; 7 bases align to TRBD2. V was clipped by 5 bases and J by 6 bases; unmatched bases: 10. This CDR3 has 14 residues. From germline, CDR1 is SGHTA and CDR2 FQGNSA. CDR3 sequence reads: CASSGGDSRREQYF. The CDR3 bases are TGTGCCAGCAGCGGGGGGGACTCAAGGCGCGAGCAGTACTTC. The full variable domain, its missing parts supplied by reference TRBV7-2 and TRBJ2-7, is GAGVSQSPSNKVTEKGKDVELRCDPISGHTALYWYRQSLGQGLEFLIYFQGNSAPDKSGLPSDRFSAERTGGSVSTLTIQRTQQEDSAVYLCASSGGDSRREQYFGPGTRLTVT.

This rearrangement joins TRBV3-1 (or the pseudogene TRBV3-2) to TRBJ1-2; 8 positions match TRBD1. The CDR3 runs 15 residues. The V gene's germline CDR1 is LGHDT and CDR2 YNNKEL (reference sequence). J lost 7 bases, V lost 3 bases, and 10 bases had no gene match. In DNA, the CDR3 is TGTGCCAGCAGCCAGAATTCTCCAGGGGGCCCTGGCTACACCTTC. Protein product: CASSQNSPGGPGYTF.

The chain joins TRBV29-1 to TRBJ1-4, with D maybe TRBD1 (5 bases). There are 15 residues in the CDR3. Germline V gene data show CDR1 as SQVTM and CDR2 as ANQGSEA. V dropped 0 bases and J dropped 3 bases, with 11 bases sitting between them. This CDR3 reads CSVEEVAGPNEKLFF. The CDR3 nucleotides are TGCAGCGTTGAAGAGGTGGCGGGGCCTAATGAAAAACTGTTTTTT.

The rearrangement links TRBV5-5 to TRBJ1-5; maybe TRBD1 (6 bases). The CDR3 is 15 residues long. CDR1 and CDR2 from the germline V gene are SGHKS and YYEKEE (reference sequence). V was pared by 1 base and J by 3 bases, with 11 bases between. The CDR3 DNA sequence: TGTGCCAGCAGCTTGATTTCAGGGGTCAATCAGCCCCAGCATTTT. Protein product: CASSLISGVNQPQHF.

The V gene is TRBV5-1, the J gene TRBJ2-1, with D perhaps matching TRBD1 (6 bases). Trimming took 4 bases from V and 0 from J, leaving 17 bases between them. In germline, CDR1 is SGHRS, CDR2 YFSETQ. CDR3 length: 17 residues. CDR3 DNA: TGCGCCAGCAGCCCAAGCCGGGACACCGGCTCCTACAATGAGCAGTTCTTC. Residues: CASSPSRDTGSYNEQFF.

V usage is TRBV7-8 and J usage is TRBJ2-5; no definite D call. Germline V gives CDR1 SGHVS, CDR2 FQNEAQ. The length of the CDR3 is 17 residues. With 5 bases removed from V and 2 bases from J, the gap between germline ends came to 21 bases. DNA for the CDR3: TGTGCCAGCAGCCAAACAACACGGGTCAGCAATCAAGAGACCCAGTACTTC. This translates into CASSQTTRVSNQETQYF. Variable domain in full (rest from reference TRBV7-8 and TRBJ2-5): GAGVSQSPRYKVAKRGQDVALRCDPISGHVSLFWYQQALGQGPEFLTYFQNEAQLDKSGLPSDRFFAERPEGSVSTLKIQRTQQEDSAVYLCASSQTTRVSNQETQYFGPGTRLLVL.

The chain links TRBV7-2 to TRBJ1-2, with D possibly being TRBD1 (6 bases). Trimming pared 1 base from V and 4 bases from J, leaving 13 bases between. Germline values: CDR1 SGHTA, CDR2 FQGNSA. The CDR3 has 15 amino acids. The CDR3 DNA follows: TGTGCCAGCAGCTTAGGGCCAGGGGCCGTCTATGGCTACACCTTC. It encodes CASSLGPGAVYGYTF.

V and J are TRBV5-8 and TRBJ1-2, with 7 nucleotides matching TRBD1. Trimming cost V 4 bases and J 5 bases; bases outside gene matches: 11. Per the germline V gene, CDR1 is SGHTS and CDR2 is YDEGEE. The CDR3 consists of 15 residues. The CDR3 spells CASSGGQEVGYGYTF. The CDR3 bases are TGTGCCAGCAGCGGCGGACAGGAGGTTGGTTATGGCTACACCTTC.

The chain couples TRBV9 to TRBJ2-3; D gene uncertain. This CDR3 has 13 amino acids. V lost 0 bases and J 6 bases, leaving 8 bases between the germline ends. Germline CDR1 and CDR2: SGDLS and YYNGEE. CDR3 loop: CASSVDLEDTQYF. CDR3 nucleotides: TGTGCCAGCAGCGTAGACCTAGAGGATACGCAGTATTTT.

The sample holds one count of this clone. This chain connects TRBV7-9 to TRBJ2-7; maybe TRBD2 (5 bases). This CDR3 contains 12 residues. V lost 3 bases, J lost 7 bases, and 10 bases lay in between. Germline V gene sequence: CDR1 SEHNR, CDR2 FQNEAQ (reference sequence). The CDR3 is CASSFGTGEQYF. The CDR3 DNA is TGTGCCAGCAGCTTTGGAACGGGGGAGCAGTACTTC.

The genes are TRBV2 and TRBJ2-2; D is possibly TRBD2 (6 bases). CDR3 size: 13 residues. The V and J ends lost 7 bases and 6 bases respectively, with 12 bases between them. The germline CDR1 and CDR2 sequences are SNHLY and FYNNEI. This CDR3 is CASTTSPAGELFF. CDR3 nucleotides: TGTGCCAGCACCACTAGCCCAGCCGGGGAGCTGTTTTTT.

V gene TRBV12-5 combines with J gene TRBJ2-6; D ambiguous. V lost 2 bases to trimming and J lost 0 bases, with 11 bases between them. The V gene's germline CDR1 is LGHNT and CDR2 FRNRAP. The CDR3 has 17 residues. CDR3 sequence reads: CASGLSQASSGANVLTF. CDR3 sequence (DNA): TGTGCTAGTGGTTTGTCCCAGGCGAGCTCTGGGGCCAACGTCCTGACTTTC.

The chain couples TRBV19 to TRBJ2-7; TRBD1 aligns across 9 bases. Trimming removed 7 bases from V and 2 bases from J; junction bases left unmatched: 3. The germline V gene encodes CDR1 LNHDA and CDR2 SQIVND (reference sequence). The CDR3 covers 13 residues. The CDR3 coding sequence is TGTGCCAGTATAGGACAGGGGACCTACGAGCAGTACTTC. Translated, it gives CASIGQGTYEQYF.

This chain's CDR3 is CASSLEGGYTF. The CDR3 DNA reads as TGTGCCAGCAGCTTAGAGGGGGGCTACACCTTC. The genes are TRBV7-9 and TRBJ1-2, with D possibly TRBD1 on 5 matching bases. The V end lost 1 base, the J end lost 8 bases, and 5 bases lay between the germline ends. The CDR3 has 11 amino acids. Per germline, CDR1 SEHNR and CDR2 FQNEAQ (reference sequence).

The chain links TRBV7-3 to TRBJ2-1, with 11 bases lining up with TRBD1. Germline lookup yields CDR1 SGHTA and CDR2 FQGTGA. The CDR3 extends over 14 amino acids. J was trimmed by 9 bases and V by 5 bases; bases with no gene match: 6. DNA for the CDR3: TGTGCCAGCAGCCGGGACAGGGGGTTCGTTGAGCAGTTCTTC. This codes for CASSRDRGFVEQFF.